The 6 T cell receptor beta chains below all came from one sample that was sequenced in a study of cytomegalovirus exposure and HLA in healthy donors. The PCR employed 60 Vbeta primers together with 13 Jbeta primers. Sequenced by immunoSEQ multiplex PCR; TCRdb stores in-frame clones only, minus some. This sample has about 130,000 clones; around 78% occur once, and the top ten carry roughly 4%. Sequences were obtained from PBMCs. The receptors here all came from a middle-aged man in good health and CMV-seronegative.

The gene calls are TRBV10-3 and TRBJ1-3; D remains unclear. This CDR3 region has 15 residues. Germline CDR1 ENHRY, CDR2 SYGVKD. V lost 3 bases and J lost 3, with 12 bases in between. The CDR3 loop reads CAISDQEGSGNTIYF. The CDR3 coding sequence is TGTGCCATCAGTGACCAGGAAGGTAGTGGAAACACCATATATTTT.

The chain recombines TRBV4-3 with TRBJ2-3; 9 positions match TRBD2. This CDR3 comprises 13 residues. The germline V gene has CDR1 LGHNA and CDR2 YSLEER. After removal of 0 bases from V and 11 bases from J, the junction contained 3 bases not matched to a gene. The CDR3 region has the DNA TGCGCCAGCAGCCAAGATTTGACTAGCGGGCAGTATTTT. Translated, it gives CASSQDLTSGQYF.

This clone was observed a handful of times. V and J are TRBV5-5 and TRBJ1-1; a weak D match, TRBD1 (6 bases). The V and J ends lost 2 bases and 8 bases respectively, with 13 bases between them. The CDR3 has 13 amino acids. CDR1 SGHKS and CDR2 YYEKEE come from the germline V gene (reference sequence). CDR3 loop: CASSLLGGREAFF. DNA for the CDR3: TGTGCCAGCAGCTTATTAGGGGGTAGGGAAGCTTTCTTT. The entire variable domain, with the rest obtained from reference TRBV5-5 and TRBJ1-1, is as follows: DAGVTQSPTHLIKTRGQQVTLRCSPISGHKSVSWYQQVLGQGPQFIFQYYEKEERGRGNFPDRFSARQFPNYSSELNVNALLLGDSALYLCASSLLGGREAFFGQGTRLTVV.

The gene calls are TRBV6-1 and TRBJ2-1; TRBD1 might be the D (5 bases). The V end was cut by 2 bases, the J end by 7 bases, with 9 bases between. This CDR3 has 13 residues. CDR1 and CDR2 from the germline V gene are MNHNS and SASEGT. CDR3 bases: TGTGCCAGCAGTGAACAGCAGGGTAATGAGCAGTTCTTC. Protein: CASSEQQGNEQFF.

The table lists this clone with a few counts. This sequence joins TRBV6-1 and TRBJ2-1; 10 bases match TRBD1. The CDR3 contains 14 residues. V gave up 7 bases and J gave up 5 bases; unmatched junction bases: 5. Per the germline V gene, CDR1 is MNHNS and CDR2 is SASEGT. The CDR3: CASTGDRGNNEQFF. CDR3 nucleotides: TGTGCCAGCACGGGGGACAGGGGAAACAATGAGCAGTTCTTC.

The V and J genes are TRBV19 and TRBJ1-1; no clear D. The length of the CDR3 is 13 residues. Germline V gene lookup returns CDR1 LNHDA and CDR2 SQIVND (reference sequence). Deletions cut 4 bases from V and 1 base from J, with 7 bases between. The CDR3 loop reads CASSTSENTEAFF. As DNA, the CDR3 is TGTGCCAGTAGTACATCAGAGAACACTGAAGCTTTCTTT. Combining the CDR3 with reference TRBV19 and TRBJ1-1 gives the whole variable domain DGGITQSPKYLFRKEGQNVTLSCEQNLNHDAMYWYRQDPGQGLRLIYYSQIVNDFQKGDIAEGYSVSREKKESFPLTVTSAQKNPTAFYLCASSTSENTEAFFGQGTRLTVV.